This T cell receptor (beta chain) was captured in a study of identical twins. Study outcomes and limitations: A lower insertion count was a feature of abundant cord blood beta clonotypes, with no such feature in memory repertoires. Invariant MAIT and iNKT cells are populations that could partly confound zero-insertion analyses.

Template switching introduced a universal primer site, and the cDNA bore unique molecular identifiers. One entry per CDR3 protein, called by TCRdb with MiXCR from the 5' RACE reads. The sample has approximately 690,000 distinct CDR3 sequences; over 5% are singletons. CDR3 length equals 16 residues. Between the trimmed V and J ends, which lost 5 bases and 0 bases, there was a span of 14 bases. Germline V gene lookup returns CDR1 SGHAT and CDR2 FQNNGV. Concerning this clonotype: Its antigen is still unknown.

The V and J genes are TRBV11-2 and TRBJ2-1; perhaps TRBD1 as D (6 bases). Sequencing input: naive T cells sorted from blood. This receptor was taken from a man younger than 30 in good health. CDR3 nucleotide sequence: TGTGCCAGCAGCGTAGGACAGACCCTCTCCTACAATGAGCAGTTCTTC. This gives the protein CASSVGQTLSYNEQFF. Together with reference TRBV11-2 and TRBJ2-1, the CDR3 gives the full variable domain: EAGVAQSPRYKIIEKRQSVAFWCNPISGHATLYWYQQILGQGPKLLIQFQNNGVVDDSQLPKDRFSAERLKGVDSTLKIQPAKLEDSAVYLCASSVGQTLSYNEQFFGPGTRLTVL.